The 12 T cell receptor beta chains below come from one sample, sequenced in a study of CD8 T cells in ankylosing spondylitis. Each CDR3 protein is one row after TCRdb ran MiXCR on the 5' RACE reads. The data hold just under 350,000 distinct CDR3 sequences, with roughly 15% observed a single time. Source material: blood, either unsorted or a sorted T cell fraction (not recorded which). These receptor sequences come from a male donor with ankylosing spondylitis or in good health (not recorded which).

This clonotype has just a few counts. J is TRBJ2-1 and V is TRBV2, with D perhaps given as TRBD1 or TRBD2 (6 bases each). This CDR3 spans 12 amino acids. Germline V lookup: CDR1 SNHLY, CDR2 FYNNEI. With 5 bases removed from V and 8 bases from J, the gap between germline ends came to 10 bases. The CDR3, as DNA: TGTGCCAGCAGTACAGGGACTGATGAGCAGTTCTTC. It encodes CASSTGTDEQFF. Full variable domain (remainder filled in from reference TRBV2 and TRBJ2-1): EPEVTQTPSHQVTQMGQEVILRCVPISNHLYFYWYRQILGQKVEFLVSFYNNEISEKSEIFDDQFSVERPDGSNFTLKIRSTKLEDSAMYFCASSTGTDEQFFGPGTRLTVL.

This clonotype was found a few times. The V and J genes are TRBV29-1 and TRBJ2-5; no clear D gene. CDR3 length: 11 residues. In germline, CDR1 is SQVTM, CDR2 ANQGSEA. V was pared by 4 bases and J by 3 bases, with 6 bases between. CDR3 loop: CSVGDEETQYF. CDR3 DNA sequence: TGCAGCGTTGGGGATGAAGAGACCCAGTACTTC. Full variable domain (missing parts from reference TRBV29-1 and TRBJ2-5): SAVISQKPSRDICQRGTSLTIQCQVDSQVTMMFWYRQQPGQSLTLIATANQGSEATYESGFVIDKFPISRPNLTFSTLTVSNMSPEDSSIYLCSVGDEETQYFGPGTRLLVL.

The CDR3 loop reads CASSLAVGGEQFF. CDR3 DNA sequence: TGTGCCAGCAGTTTAGCGGTCGGTGGTGAGCAGTTCTTC. V is TRBV12-3 or TRBV12-4 and J is TRBJ2-1, with D unresolved. The CDR3 extends over 13 amino acids. V lost 0 bases and J 9 bases, leaving 9 bases between the germline ends.

In this sample, this clonotype turned up many times. V is TRBV11-2 and J is TRBJ1-2, with 8 bases fitting TRBD1. This CDR3 has 15 amino acids. V was pared by 5 bases and J by 5 bases, with 10 bases of the junction left unmatched. Germline loops: CDR1 SGHAT, CDR2 FQNNGV. CDR3 residues: CASSTTAGTGYGYTF. The CDR3 DNA reads as TGTGCCAGCAGCACTACGGCCGGGACAGGTTATGGCTACACCTTC.

This chain joins TRBV20-1 and TRBJ2-2; 11 bases align to TRBD1. V gave up 6 bases and J gave up 2 bases; unmatched junction bases: 11. The CDR3 length is 17 residues. The germline V gene encodes CDR1 DFQATT and CDR2 SNEGSKA (reference sequence). The CDR3 region is CSAPHLGQGANTGELFF. DNA of the CDR3: TGCAGTGCACCTCACCTCGGACAGGGGGCCAACACCGGGGAGCTGTTTTTT.

This clonotype appeared a few times. This chain connects TRBV5-6 to TRBJ2-4, with 11 nucleotides matching TRBD1. The CDR3 contains 14 residues. Trimming took 4 bases from V and 7 from J; bases not matched to a gene: 4. Germline V gene sequence: CDR1 SGHDT, CDR2 YYEEEE. The CDR3 sequence is CASSKRDRGNIQYF. CDR3 in DNA: TGTGCCAGCAGCAAGCGGGACAGGGGGAACATTCAGTACTTC.

This clonotype was recorded a few times. The chain employs TRBV25-1 and TRBJ2-6; the D gene could be TRBD1 or TRBD2 (6 bases each). Germline CDR1 MGHDK, CDR2 SYGVNS. Trimming removed 5 bases at V and 4 bases at J, with 21 bases between. The CDR3 contains 18 residues. Written as DNA, the CDR3 is TGTGCCAGCAGTCCCCGGACAGTGCTAGGGGGGGGGGCCAACGTCCTGACTTTC. Its protein is CASSPRTVLGGGANVLTF. Drawing the rest from reference TRBV25-1 and TRBJ2-6, the complete variable domain is EADIYQTPRYLVIGTGKKITLECSQTMGHDKMYWYQQDPGMELHLIHYSYGVNSTEKGDLSSESTVSRIRTEHFPLTLESARPSHTSQYLCASSPRTVLGGGANVLTFGAGSRLTVL.

The CDR3 region is CASKGYPQETQYF. The DNA of the CDR3 is TGTGCCAGCAAGGGTTACCCCCAAGAGACCCAGTACTTC. The gene calls are TRBV12-3 or TRBV12-4 and TRBJ2-5; D not certain. V was cut by 7 bases and J by 1 base, with 10 bases left in between. The CDR3 covers 13 residues.

Ten or more counts support this clonotype. The V call is TRBV12-3 or TRBV12-4, the J call TRBJ2-1, with D unclear. V lost 5 bases to trimming and J lost 13 bases, with 12 bases between them. The CDR3 sequence is 11 residues long. The CDR3 sequence is CASSPDRLQFF. For the CDR3, the DNA is TGTGCCAGCAGTCCTGATCGGCTACAGTTCTTC.

The rearrangement uses TRBV5-1 and TRBJ2-1; the D is unclear. Germline CDR1 reads SGHRS; CDR2 reads YFSETQ. Trimming took 0 bases from V and 6 from J, leaving 7 bases between them. The CDR3 contains 13 residues. Here the CDR3 reads CASSLVAINEQFF. CDR3 nucleotide sequence: TGCGCCAGCAGCTTGGTCGCAATCAATGAGCAGTTCTTC.

This clonotype has a handful of counts. The V gene is TRBV6-6, the J gene TRBJ1-1; 7 bases align to TRBD1. The ends lost 10 bases at V and 11 bases at J; junction bases unmatched: 16. This CDR3 is 13 amino acids long. CDR1 is MNHNY and CDR2 is SVGAGI in the germline V gene (reference sequence). DNA for the CDR3: TGTGCCACGAGTCCCGGACAGGTCGCGGTCGCTTTCTTT. Its translation: CATSPGQVAVAFF.

In its sample, this clonotype was seen a few times. A read error may produce the germline difference seen at one junction end. The chain couples TRBV2 to TRBJ1-2; D is perhaps TRBD1 (6 bases). Germline V gene data show CDR1 as SNHLY and CDR2 as FYNNEI. This CDR3 region has 13 residues. For the CDR3, the DNA is TGTGCCAGCAGTGAGGGGGACACTCTTTCTCATCCCTTC. This sequence encodes CASSEGDTLSHPF.